This record concerns one T cell receptor (beta chain) sequence. Per the original data handling: Amplifying reference gene primers gave estimates of nucleated cell counts. Generated by immunoSEQ multiplex PCR, the TCRdb table keeps only in-frame clones and is missing some. V and J calls and clone size are those listed in that table; D and trimming were worked out from the DNA. The sample consists of under 200,000 clones, roughly 86% of them appearing once. The data derive from a study of blood T cell repertoires in COVID-19. Turning to the study itself: Specimens from acute and convalescent COVID-19 originated in the United States, Italy and Spain. The cDNA or gDNA used as material had been derived from T cells, B-cell-depleted T cells, or PBMCs.

The CDR3 runs 13 residues. Looked up from germline, CDR1 is SGDLS and CDR2 is YYNGEE. V gave up 2 bases and J gave up 6 bases, with 12 bases separating them. The rearrangement joins TRBV9 to TRBJ2-7; possible D gene TRBD1, 5 bases. The TCR was taken from a man aged 35-49 years with active or convalescent COVID-19. The sequenced sample was peripheral blood. CDR3 amino acids: CASSVLEGAEQYF. The CDR3 coding sequence is TGTGCCAGCAGCGTGCTAGAAGGGGCCGAGCAGTACTTC.